The 25 T cell receptor beta chains below come from one sample, sequenced in a study of read filtering for tumor transcriptome and immune sequencing. This library used 300 to 450 ng RNA and molecular barcoded adaptors spanning alpha/delta and beta/gamma chains. TCRdb re-derived calls from the reads in MiXCR, one entry per CDR3 protein. The data contain some 130,000 distinct CDR3 sequences, 10% to 15% of them seen just once; the ten biggest clones take up 9.5% to 11%. Input material: a population of CD138-negative cells sorted from bone marrow. The receptors originated from a donor at least 40 years old with multiple myeloma.

The chain recombines TRBV12-3 or TRBV12-4 with TRBJ2-5; TRBD2 agrees at 8 bases. V shed 6 bases, J shed 5 bases, and the junction held 11 bases outside the gene matches. The CDR3 consists of 15 residues. The CDR3 coding sequence is TGTGCCAGCAGCTATACTAGCGGCGCTCAGGAGACCCAGTACTTC. It codes for CASSYTSGAQETQYF.

This clonotype came up many times. CDR3 sequence: CASSPGTGTLNTEAFF. The CDR3 DNA reads TGTGCCAGCTCACCTGGGACAGGGACCCTGAACACTGAAGCTTTCTTT. This chain links TRBV18 with TRBJ1-1, with 9 bases fitting TRBD1. Germline-derived CDR1 and CDR2 are KGHSH and LQKENI. The CDR3 runs to 16 residues. J lost 0 bases, V lost 3 bases, and 5 bases had no gene match.

Points on this clonotype: This may be a read error: a much more frequent sequence differs by one nucleotide. Because the CDR3 is missing its conserved closing phenylalanine or tryptophan, this is likely a read error. The chain is built from TRBV11-2 and TRBJ1-1; D not resolved. From germline, CDR1 is SGHAT and CDR2 FQNNGV. V dropped 6 bases and J dropped 0 bases, with 8 bases sitting between them. CDR3 length equals 13 residues. The CDR3 reads CASSPTVNTEAFL. CDR3 DNA sequence: TGTGCCAGCAGTCCGACGGTGAACACTGAAGCTTTCCTT.

V and J are TRBV9 and TRBJ2-7; TRBD1 aligns across 8 bases. Per the germline V gene, CDR1 is SGDLS and CDR2 is YYNGEE. The CDR3 has 15 residues. Unmatched junction bases numbered 7, after V lost 4 bases and J lost 1 base. CDR3 sequence (DNA): TGTGCCAGCAGCACTGGACAGGGACGTTCCTACGAGCAGTACTTC. Amino acids: CASSTGQGRSYEQYF.

This clonotype was seen many times. The chain recombines TRBV3-1 with TRBJ2-2; D gene ambiguous. The CDR3 sequence is 13 residues long. CDR1 and CDR2 from the germline V gene are LGHDT and YNNKEL (reference sequence). V lost 6 bases, J lost 2 bases, and 7 bases lay in between. The CDR3 sequence is CASSSPNTGELFF. CDR3 nucleotides: TGTGCCAGCAGTAGTCCCAACACCGGGGAGCTGTTTTTT.

Many counts were recorded for this clonotype. The chain carries TRBV6-6 and TRBJ2-5; D gene ambiguous. V was cut by 3 bases and J by 5 bases, with 16 bases left in between. Germline lookup yields CDR1 MNHNY and CDR2 SVGAGI (reference sequence). CDR3 length equals 15 residues. CDR3 residues: CASSYQIPEAETQYF. CDR3 nucleotides: TGTGCCAGCAGTTATCAGATACCAGAGGCGGAGACCCAGTACTTC.

This clonotype was recorded at least ten times. The chain is built from TRBV11-2 and TRBJ2-3, with a tentative D call TRBD2 (6 bases). The CDR3 has 15 residues. Trimming pared 3 bases from V and 3 bases from J, leaving 13 bases between. From germline, CDR1 is SGHAT and CDR2 FQNNGV. DNA for the CDR3: TGTGCCAGCAGCTTGTCTGGGGGGTCGACAGATACGCAGTATTTT. Protein product: CASSLSGGSTDTQYF. Filled out from reference TRBV11-2 and TRBJ2-3, the complete variable domain reads EAGVAQSPRYKIIEKRQSVAFWCNPISGHATLYWYQQILGQGPKLLIQFQNNGVVDDSQLPKDRFSAERLKGVDSTLKIQPAKLEDSAVYLCASSLSGGSTDTQYFGPGTRLTVL.

A word on this clonotype: A much larger clone lies a single base off, so this may be a read error. The J gene is TRBJ2-3, the V gene TRBV29-1; unclear D gene. Germline V CDR1 and CDR2: SQVTM, ANQGSEA. The CDR3 is 14 amino acids. DNA for the CDR3: TGCAGCGTTGTCCGTGGCAGTAACACAGATACGCAGTGTTTT. It is translated as CSVVRGSNTDTQCF.

This clonotype was detected many times. CDR3 loop: CSVTKGVGTDTQYF. CDR3 in DNA: TGCAGTGTGACGAAGGGAGTCGGCACAGATACGCAGTATTTT. The chain uses TRBV20-1 and TRBJ2-3; possible D gene TRBD2, 5 bases. With 7 bases removed from V and 1 base from J, the gap between germline ends came to 15 bases. CDR3 size: 14 residues. Germline assignment: CDR1 DFQATT and CDR2 SNEGSKA (reference sequence).

This clonotype was counted at least ten times. The chain combines TRBV7-6 with TRBJ2-7, with a weak D call TRBD1 (5 bases). Deletions cut 4 bases from V and 1 base from J, with 8 bases between. The length of the CDR3 is 13 residues. Germline V gene lookup returns CDR1 SGHVS and CDR2 FNYEAQ. The CDR3 protein is CASSSTASYEQYF. In nucleotides, the CDR3 is TGTGCCAGCAGCTCGACAGCATCCTACGAGCAGTACTTC.

Concerning this clonotype itself: Relative to the germline gene, one junction end is altered; a read error may explain this. The CDR3 DNA follows: TGTGCCAGCAGTTTCGGAGACAGGGGAAGGGATCAGGCCCAGCAGTTT. It is translated as CASSFGDRGRDQAQQF. The chain employs TRBV12-3 or TRBV12-4 and TRBJ1-5; 8 bases map to TRBD1. This CDR3 has 16 amino acids.

This clonotype was detected ten times or more. The chain uses TRBV6-5 and TRBJ1-5, with TRBD1 matching over 8 bases. The CDR3 is 15 amino acids. J was trimmed by 1 base and V by 5 bases; bases with no gene match: 4. In germline, CDR1 is MNHEY, CDR2 SVGAGI. CDR3 nucleotide sequence: TGTGCCAGCAGTCTTTACAGGGGGAGCAATCAGCCCCAGCATTTT. Translating gives CASSLYRGSNQPQHF.

This clonotype occurred many times. The chain employs TRBV5-5 and TRBJ2-5; 7 nucleotides line up with TRBD2. The CDR3 loop spans 15 amino acids. The V and J ends lost 4 bases and 5 bases, in that order; junction bases with no gene match: 11. The germline gives CDR1 SGHKS, CDR2 YYEKEE (reference sequence). Here the CDR3 DNA reads TGTGCCAGCAGCCTCAGCGGGGCGGGAGACGAGACCCAGTACTTC. The encoded protein is CASSLSGAGDETQYF.

The CDR3 DNA reads as TGCAGCGTACGCAAAGGAGGGATTCGCTACGAGCAGTACTTC. This encodes CSVRKGGIRYEQYF. The chain links TRBV29-1 to TRBJ2-7; a possible D gene is TRBD2 (6 bases). The CDR3 consists of 14 residues. The germline V and J ends were trimmed by 6 bases and 3 bases, with 18 bases remaining between them. CDR1 is SQVTM, CDR2 ANQGSEA, per germline.

This clonotype was counted a few times. Compared with germline, one end of the junction differs, possibly owing to a read error. This sequence joins TRBV12-3 or TRBV12-4 and TRBJ1-5; 7 bases are shared with TRBD1. This CDR3 is built from 14 residues. CDR3 in DNA: TGTGCCACCAGTCCTAATGACAGGGCCCAGCCCCAGCATTTT. Translation: CATSPNDRAQPQHF.

J is TRBJ2-7 and V is TRBV27; the D gene is possibly TRBD1 (6 bases). Per germline, CDR1 MNHEY and CDR2 SMNVEV (reference sequence). Deletions cut 8 bases from V and 3 bases from J, with 14 bases between. CDR3 size: 13 residues. In nucleotides, the CDR3 is TGTGCCAGCGCCGCACAGGGCGGCTACGAGCAGTACTTC. This sequence encodes CASAAQGGYEQYF.

The rearrangement joins TRBV20-1 to TRBJ1-5, with a tentative D call TRBD1 (5 bases). Germline V gene sequence: CDR1 DFQATT, CDR2 SNEGSKA (reference sequence). V lost 7 bases to trimming and J lost 1 base, with 14 bases between them. CDR3 length equals 14 residues. The CDR3 reads CSVSGGESNQPQHF. In DNA form, the CDR3 reads TGCAGTGTTTCTGGGGGAGAGAGCAATCAGCCCCAGCATTTT.

Many counts were recorded for this clonotype. This chain connects TRBV29-1 to TRBJ2-3; 8 bases fit TRBD1. This CDR3 comprises 14 residues. Germline V gives CDR1 SQVTM, CDR2 ANQGSEA. The trim removed 4 bases at V and 1 base at J, leaving 4 bases unmatched. CDR3 bases: TGCAGCGTTGCCGGACAGGGCCGCACAGATACGCAGTATTTT. It encodes CSVAGQGRTDTQYF.

This clonotype has a count of ten or more. The genes are TRBV5-1 and TRBJ2-3; D possibly uses TRBD1 or TRBD2 (5 bases each). Germline-derived CDR1 and CDR2 are SGHRS and YFSETQ. V dropped 0 bases and J dropped 2 bases, with 13 bases sitting between them. The length of the CDR3 is 16 residues. CDR3 loop: CASSLAGQGNTDTQYF. The CDR3 region has the DNA TGCGCCAGCAGCTTGGCGGGGCAGGGTAACACAGATACGCAGTATTTT.

This clonotype was seen ten or more times. The V and J genes are TRBV20-1 and TRBJ2-1; TRBD2 matches at 8 bases. The germline CDR1 and CDR2 sequences are DFQATT and SNEGSKA (reference sequence). The CDR3 is 15 amino acids. J gave up 8 bases and V 0 bases, and 9 bases lay outside the gene matches. The chain's CDR3 is CSARDRGGRSDEQFF. DNA of the CDR3: TGCAGTGCTAGAGATCGGGGGGGCCGGAGTGATGAGCAGTTCTTC.

This clonotype was detected many times. The CDR3 loop is CASSLEGGTEAFF. Here the CDR3 DNA reads TGTGCCAGCAGCTTAGAAGGGGGCACTGAAGCTTTCTTT. The chain links TRBV7-9 to TRBJ1-1, with D perhaps TRBD1 (6 bases). This CDR3 contains 13 residues. The ends were cut back, 1 base at V and 4 bases at J, with 7 bases in the middle. Germline loops: CDR1 SEHNR, CDR2 FQNEAQ (reference sequence). The complete variable domain, with remaining parts taken from reference TRBV7-9 and TRBJ1-1, reads DTGVSQNPRHKITKRGQNVTFRCDPISEHNRLYWYRQTLGQGPEFLTYFQNEAQLEKSRLLSDRFSAERPKGSFSTLEIQRTEQGDSAMYLCASSLEGGTEAFFGQGTRLTVV.

This clonotype occurred a few times. This sequence joins TRBV20-1 and TRBJ1-5; a possible D gene is TRBD1 (5 bases). The CDR3 has 14 residues. Germline assignment: CDR1 DFQATT and CDR2 SNEGSKA (reference sequence). Trimming removed 2 bases at V and 0 bases at J, with 8 bases between. This CDR3 reads CSARRGDSNQPQHF. DNA of the CDR3: TGCAGTGCTAGACGGGGGGATAGCAATCAGCCCCAGCATTTT.

This clonotype was seen many times. V gene TRBV6-4 combines with J gene TRBJ2-6, with unresolved D. V was pared by 6 bases and J by 1 base, with 7 bases between. Germline CDR1 reads MRHNA; CDR2 reads SNTAGT. CDR3 length equals 14 residues. CDR3 protein: CASRLSSGANVLTF. In DNA, the CDR3 is TGTGCCAGCAGGCTGTCTTCTGGGGCCAACGTCCTGACTTTC.

This clonotype was observed a few times. This rearrangement joins TRBV11-2 to TRBJ2-7; 9 nucleotides match TRBD2. CDR1 is SGHAT, CDR2 FQNNGV, per germline. The V and J ends lost 1 base and 0 bases, in that order; junction bases with no gene match: 10. CDR3 length: 18 amino acids. CDR3 residues: CASSLAAGGKLTSYEQYF. CDR3 sequence (DNA): TGTGCCAGCAGCTTAGCCGCGGGGGGGAAGCTAACCTCCTACGAGCAGTACTTC.

This clonotype showed up many times. The chain couples TRBV10-3 to TRBJ2-7; D ambiguous. Deletions cut 6 bases from V and 3 bases from J, with 6 bases between. Germline V gene data show CDR1 as ENHRY and CDR2 as SYGVKD. The CDR3 spans 11 residues. CDR3 bases: TGTGCCATCAGACAGAACTACGAGCAGTACTTC. This codes for CAIRQNYEQYF.